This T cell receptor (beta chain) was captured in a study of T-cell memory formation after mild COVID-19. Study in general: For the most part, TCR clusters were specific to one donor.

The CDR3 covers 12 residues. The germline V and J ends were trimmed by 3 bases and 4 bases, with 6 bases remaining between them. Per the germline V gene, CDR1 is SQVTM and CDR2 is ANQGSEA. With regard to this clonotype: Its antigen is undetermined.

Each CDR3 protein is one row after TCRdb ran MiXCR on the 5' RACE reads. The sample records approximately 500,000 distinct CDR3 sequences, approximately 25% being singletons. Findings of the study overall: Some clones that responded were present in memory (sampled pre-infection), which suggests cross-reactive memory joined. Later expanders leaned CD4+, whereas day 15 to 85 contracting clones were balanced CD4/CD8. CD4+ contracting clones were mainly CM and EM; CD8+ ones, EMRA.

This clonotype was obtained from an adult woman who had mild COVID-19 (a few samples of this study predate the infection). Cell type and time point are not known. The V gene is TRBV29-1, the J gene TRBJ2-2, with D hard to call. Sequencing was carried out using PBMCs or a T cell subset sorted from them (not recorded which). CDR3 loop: CSVDKGTGELFF. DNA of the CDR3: TGCAGCGTTGATAAGGGCACCGGGGAGCTGTTTTTT.